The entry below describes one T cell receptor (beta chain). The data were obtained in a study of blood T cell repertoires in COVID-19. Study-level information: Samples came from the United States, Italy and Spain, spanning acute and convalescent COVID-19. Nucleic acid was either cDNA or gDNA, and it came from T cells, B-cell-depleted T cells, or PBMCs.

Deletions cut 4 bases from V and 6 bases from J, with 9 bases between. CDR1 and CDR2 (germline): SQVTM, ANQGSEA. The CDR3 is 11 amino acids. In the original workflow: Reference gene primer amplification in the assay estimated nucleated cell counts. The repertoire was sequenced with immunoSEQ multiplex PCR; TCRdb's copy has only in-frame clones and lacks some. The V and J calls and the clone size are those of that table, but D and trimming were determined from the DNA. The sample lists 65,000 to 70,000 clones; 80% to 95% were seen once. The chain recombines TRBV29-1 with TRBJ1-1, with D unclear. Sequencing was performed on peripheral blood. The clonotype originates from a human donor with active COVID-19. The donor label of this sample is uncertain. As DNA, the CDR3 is TGCAGCGTTGGAGGGATCCCTGAAGCTTTCTTT. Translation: CSVGGIPEAFF.